The source of this T cell receptor (beta chain) is a study of T cell responses to AZD1222 COVID-19 vaccine. CDR3 length: 19 residues. CDR1 is SGHTA, CDR2 FQGNSA, per germline. With 2 bases clipped from V and 0 bases from J, the junction kept 13 bases outside the gene matches. Notes on the study in general: Dominant at 160-218 and 743-854, vaccine-associated CD4 TCRs also spanned spike. The donor cohort was predominantly white British with a female majority, and clonal diversity may have been underestimated. An increase in Spike-specific TCR breadth and depth was observed after two AZD1222 doses.

Comments on this clone: The target antigen is unknown.

Libraries were prepared by immunoSEQ multiplex PCR; TCRdb keeps only in-frame clonotypes and omits some of them. Of about 180,000 clones in the sample, about 86% were seen once. The receptor comes from an adult in good health. Sequencing used peripheral blood, obtained on day 0 of AZD1222 vaccination. V is TRBV7-2 and J is TRBJ2-3; 8 bases line up with TRBD2. In DNA form, the CDR3 reads TGTGCCAGCAGCTTACGTCCGCCGGCGGGGGGCCTTAGCACAGATACGCAGTATTTT. It translates to CASSLRPPAGGLSTDTQYF.